This entry lists 4 T cell receptor beta chains sequenced from one sample in a study of blood T cells in healthy people across ages (dated by TCRdb to 2013 to 2016). Receptor amplification or capture employed 5' RACE. Sequencing instrument: Illumina HiSeq 2500. A second PCR of about 6 to 12 cycles was performed with a sample-barcoded 5' primer and a J-beta primer mix. TCRdb reran the public reads through fastp at Q25 and MiXCR, keeping productive beta chains. When rows share a CDR3 protein, they turn into one entry using the most common DNA and genes. The sample includes roughly 1,800,000 distinct CDR3 sequences, with roughly 52% observed a single time. The ten largest make up 2.1% of the sample. The specimen was blood. All receptors come from a woman aged 40-49 years in good health.

The chain employs TRBV28 and TRBJ2-1; no reliable D call. The CDR3 runs 13 residues. Germline V gene lookup returns CDR1 MDHEN and CDR2 SYDVKM. Trimming stripped 4 bases from V and 6 bases from J, with 10 bases between. The CDR3 reads CASSSAVLNEQFF. The CDR3 DNA reads as TGTGCCAGCAGTTCGGCAGTCCTCAATGAGCAGTTCTTC.

This clonotype was seen more than once but under ten times. This chain joins TRBV5-1 and TRBJ2-5; D ambiguous. Trimming cost V 4 bases and J 0 bases, with 10 bases left between them. Per the germline V gene, CDR1 is SGHRS and CDR2 is YFSETQ. CDR3 length: 14 residues. CDR3 in amino acids: CASSPVANQETQYF. The CDR3 DNA follows: TGCGCCAGCAGCCCGGTGGCTAACCAAGAGACCCAGTACTTC.

V usage is TRBV2 and J usage is TRBJ2-1; 10 bases agree with TRBD2. The ends lost 7 bases at V and 9 bases at J; junction bases unmatched: 12. Per the germline V gene, CDR1 is SNHLY and CDR2 is FYNNEI. CDR3 length: 15 amino acids. The CDR3 reads CASIPYTSGVGEQFF. The CDR3 region has the DNA TGTGCCAGCATCCCATACACTAGCGGGGTAGGTGAGCAGTTCTTC.

The CDR3 DNA sequence: TGTGCCAGCAGCTTAGTCCGGCAGGGGGCGATCTCCTACAATGAGCAGTTCTTC. It encodes CASSLVRQGAISYNEQFF. The V gene is TRBV7-9, the J gene TRBJ2-1, with 8 positions matching TRBD1. This CDR3 is 18 amino acids long. With 1 base clipped from V and 0 bases from J, the junction kept 8 bases outside the gene matches. CDR1 is SEHNR and CDR2 is FQNEAQ in the germline V gene (reference sequence).